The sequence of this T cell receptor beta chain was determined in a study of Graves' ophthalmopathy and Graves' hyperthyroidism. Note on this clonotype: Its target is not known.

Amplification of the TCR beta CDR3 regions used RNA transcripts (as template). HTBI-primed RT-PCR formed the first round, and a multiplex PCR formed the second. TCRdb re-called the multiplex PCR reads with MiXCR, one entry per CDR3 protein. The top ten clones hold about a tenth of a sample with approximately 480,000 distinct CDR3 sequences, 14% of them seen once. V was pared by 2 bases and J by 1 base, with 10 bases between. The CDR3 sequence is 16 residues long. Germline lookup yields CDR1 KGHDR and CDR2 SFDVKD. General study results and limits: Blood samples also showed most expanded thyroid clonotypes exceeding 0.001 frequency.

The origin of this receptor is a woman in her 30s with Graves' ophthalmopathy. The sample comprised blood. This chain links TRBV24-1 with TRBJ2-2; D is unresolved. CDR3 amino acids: CATSDSYLMNTGELFF. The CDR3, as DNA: TGTGCCACCAGTGATTCCTACCTAATGAACACCGGGGAGCTGTTTTTT.